One T cell receptor beta chain is described in this entry. No antigen is known for it. Per-base qualities were not stored, and no clone one base away is much larger. V is pruned by 3 bases and J by 1 base, leaving 2 bases of the junction without a gene match. CDR1 and CDR2, per the germline V gene, are SGDLS and YYNGEE. There are 16 amino acids in the CDR3, from cysteine to phenylalanine inclusive. The only DNA kept is the CDR3, 48 bases in frame from the first base. The sample's treatment or condition, from its label and the paper: roughly 19 received Ad26.COV2.S at low or high dose, single or two shots; several received placebo; per-sample allocation not given. For vaccine and placebo recipients, repertoires were sequenced using samples collected on day 63 after the first injection. In Cohort 1b, about two dozen adults aged 18-55 years were enrolled at a single site in Boston, USA, between 29 July and 7 August 2020. As a vaccine, Ad26.COV2.S was a replication-incompetent adenovirus type 26 vector that expressed a prefusion-stabilized SARS-CoV-2 spike protein derived from the original Wuhan strain.

TCRbeta CDR3 regions were sequenced with the immunoSEQ Assay. After extraction, genomic DNA underwent amplification by bias-controlled multiplex PCR, followed by high-throughput sequencing. As for how the authors treated the data: Collapsing and filtering of sequences were performed to quantify the absolute abundance of each unique TCRbeta CDR3 region. T cell fraction was estimated by normalizing TCRbeta template counts to usable DNA, with usable DNA measured through amplification of reference genes found in all nucleated cells. Repertoire TCRs were annotated as SARS-CoV-2-specific by exact matching of V gene, CDR3 amino acid sequence and J gene to a known reactive TCR set. The reference SARS-CoV-2 TCR set came from MIRA and was filtered for enrichment in COVID-19-positive ImmuneCODE repertoires, removing public or cross-reactive TCRs. Using the MIRA antigens, annotated TCRs were further analysed by specific ORF or by position within an ORF. Breadth was defined as annotated unique rearrangements over total unique productive rearrangements; depth was the summed frequency of those rearrangements. Two-sided Wilcoxon rank-sum tests were applied when comparing TCR breadth between groups. The table comes from immuneACCESS by way of TCRdb, which keeps in-frame sequences with V and J called. Part of the clones is missing from these tables; in studies checked, under half for an unresolved V gene and the rest for unknown reasons. V, J and clone size were drawn from that table, and D and trimming were deduced from the DNA. For this sample there are more than 300,000 clones; about 88% appear just once. The ten top clones hold around 6.1% of the sample.

This sample is part of a study of Ad26.COV2.S vaccination and SARS-CoV-2 variants (dated by TCRdb to about 2021). Turning to the overall study: Donors in the vaccine arm were drawn from COV1001, a phase I-IIa trial of Ad26.COV2.S in healthy adults that was multicentre, randomized, double-blind and placebo-controlled. Ad26.COV2.S was given intramuscularly at 5x10^10 or 1x10^11 viral particles, as a single shot or as two shots 56 days apart. TCRbeta repertoire sequencing served as the tool for gauging how specific and how broad the SARS-CoV-2-reactive T cell receptors were following Ad26.COV2.S vaccination. The TCR-sequenced set comprised around 30 samples: roughly 19 Ad26.COV2.S vaccine recipients, 5 placebo recipients and 8 SARS-CoV-2 convalescent individuals. Trial participants were randomized into five groups of five: low-dose or high-dose Ad26.COV2.S given once or twice, or placebo on both occasions. Investigators remained blinded to trial group allocation during experiments and outcome assessment. The investigation overall reported the following: The study lacked the statistical power to compare responses across vaccine doses or regimens. The authors noted that total T cell responses may have been underestimated by the TCR breadth and depth analyses. After vaccination, spike-specific CD8+ and CD4+ T cell responses were reported to show substantial breadth. Ad26.COV2.S recipients had higher spike-specific TCR breadth than placebo recipients (P = 0.0014). Vaccine and placebo recipients had comparable non-spike TCR breadth, which fits with the vaccine containing only spike.

The sequences come from peripheral blood, collected in a trial of Ad26.COV2.S vaccine versus placebo. The sequence joins TRBV9 to TRBJ2-1; 12 bases in between match TRBD2. The receptor's source is a person between 18 and 59 years old who received the Ad26.COV2.S COVID-19 vaccine or a placebo. The CDR3 here reads CASSGGLAGSYNEQFF. The DNA sequence follows: TGTGCCAGCAGCGGTGGACTAGCGGGATCCTACAATGAGCAGTTCTTC.